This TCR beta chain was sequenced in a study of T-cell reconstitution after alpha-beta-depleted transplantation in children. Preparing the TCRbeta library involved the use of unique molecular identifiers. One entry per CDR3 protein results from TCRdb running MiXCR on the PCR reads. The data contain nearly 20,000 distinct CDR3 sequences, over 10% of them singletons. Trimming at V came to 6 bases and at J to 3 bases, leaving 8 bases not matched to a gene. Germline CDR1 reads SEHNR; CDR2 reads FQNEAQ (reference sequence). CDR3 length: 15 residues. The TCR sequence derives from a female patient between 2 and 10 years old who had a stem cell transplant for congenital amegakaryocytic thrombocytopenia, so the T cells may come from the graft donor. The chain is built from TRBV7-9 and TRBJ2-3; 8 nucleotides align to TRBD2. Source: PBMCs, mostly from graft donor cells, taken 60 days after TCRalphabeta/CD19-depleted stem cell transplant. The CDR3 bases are TGTGCCAGCAGACCAGCGGGAGTCAAGACAGATACGCAGTATTTT. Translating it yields CASRPAGVKTDTQYF.